The 22 T cell receptor beta chains listed next were all sequenced from one sample in a study of T cells after yellow fever vaccination. TCRdb recomputed calls from the 5' RACE reads with MiXCR, one row per CDR3 protein. In the table there are a few hundred thousand distinct CDR3 sequences, approximately 5.2% of which are singletons. The sequences come from CD4+ T cells sorted from PBMCs, collected on the day of the yellow fever booster vaccination. The receptors were gathered from a man between 18 and 35 years old who received the YFV17D yellow fever vaccine.

At least ten counts were recorded for this clonotype. The chain links TRBV5-1 to TRBJ2-3, with D tentatively TRBD1 or TRBD2 (6 bases each). Looked up from germline, CDR1 is SGHRS and CDR2 is YFSETQ. Trimming stripped 2 bases from V and 4 bases from J, with 11 bases between. This CDR3 comprises 14 residues. The CDR3 here is CASSFPGAADTQYF. CDR3 in DNA: TGCGCCAGCAGCTTTCCGGGGGCTGCAGATACGCAGTATTTT.

This clonotype has at least ten counts. The chain joins TRBV6-2 or TRBV6-3 to TRBJ2-6; D ambiguous. Looked up from germline, CDR1 is MNHEY and CDR2 is SVGEGT. V lost 10 bases and J 0 bases, leaving 1 base between the germline ends. This CDR3 has 11 residues. CDR3 coding DNA: TGTGCCACCTCTGGGGCCAACGTCCTGACTTTC. Its translation: CATSGANVLTF.

This clonotype occurred a few times. The chain carries TRBV6-2 or TRBV6-3 and TRBJ1-1; D might be TRBD1 (6 bases). This CDR3 spans 14 amino acids. Germline values: CDR1 MNHEY, CDR2 SVGEGT. Trimming took 1 base from V and 3 from J, leaving 9 bases between them. Here the CDR3 reads CASSYYGQYTEAFF. The CDR3 DNA sequence: TGTGCCAGCAGTTACTACGGACAGTACACTGAAGCTTTCTTT.

This clonotype was seen repeatedly, ten times or more. The V call is TRBV6-5, the J call TRBJ2-1; maybe TRBD2 (7 bases). V was shortened by 0 bases and J by 6 bases, with 12 bases between the two germline ends. The CDR3 has 15 residues. The germline gives CDR1 MNHEY, CDR2 SVGAGI. The CDR3 region has the DNA TGTGCCAGCAGTTACTCGGGGGGGGGCCCCAATGAGCAGTTCTTC. Protein sequence: CASSYSGGGPNEQFF.

This clonotype was counted many times. V gene TRBV28 combines with J gene TRBJ2-4; D not resolved. Looked up from germline, CDR1 is MDHEN and CDR2 is SYDVKM. CDR3 length equals 15 residues. Trimming removed 2 bases at V and 2 bases at J, with 10 bases between. CDR3 residues: CASSLRHMTKNIQYF. CDR3 bases: TGTGCCAGCAGTTTAAGACATATGACCAAAAACATTCAGTACTTC.

This clonotype was seen at least ten times. V and J are TRBV7-2 and TRBJ2-2, with D perhaps matching TRBD1 or TRBD2 (5 bases each). From germline, CDR1 is SGHTA and CDR2 FQGNSA. This CDR3 contains 15 residues. Trimming left V 3 bases short and J 5 bases short, with 13 bases between. The CDR3 loop reads CASSLGPTMTGELFF. The DNA of the CDR3 is TGTGCCAGCAGCTTGGGACCGACAATGACCGGGGAGCTGTTTTTT.

This clonotype was recorded a few times. J is TRBJ1-1 and V is TRBV2; D is unclear. CDR1 and CDR2 (germline): SNHLY, FYNNEI. The CDR3 loop spans 11 amino acids. V dropped 6 bases and J dropped 3 bases, with 5 bases sitting between them. CDR3: CASRYDTEAFF. The CDR3 DNA follows: TGTGCCAGCAGATACGACACTGAAGCTTTCTTT.

This clonotype was picked up a small number of times. V and J are TRBV5-1 and TRBJ1-2, with TRBD1 matching over 10 bases. V trimming: 4 bases; J trimming: 6 bases; junction bases outside the gene matches: 6. Looked up from germline, CDR1 is SGHRS and CDR2 is YFSETQ. The CDR3 contains 14 residues. The CDR3 protein is CASSPQGQGHGYTF. The DNA for the CDR3 is TGCGCCAGCAGCCCGCAGGGACAGGGGCATGGCTACACCTTC.

This clonotype was observed at least ten times. CDR3 sequence reads: CASSLALQGMGGNTIYF. CDR3 sequence (DNA): TGTGCCAGCAGCTTAGCCCTACAGGGCATGGGGGGAAACACCATATATTTT. The chain joins TRBV7-2 to TRBJ1-3, with D possibly TRBD1 on 6 matching bases. The ends were cut back, 0 bases at V and 4 bases at J, with 16 bases in the middle. The CDR3 loop spans 17 amino acids. CDR1 SGHTA and CDR2 FQGNSA come from the germline V gene.

This chain joins TRBV9 and TRBJ2-3, with 7 nucleotides matching TRBD2. The CDR3 sequence is 15 residues long. J lost 1 base, V lost 0 bases, and 2 bases had no gene match. CDR1 is SGDLS and CDR2 is YYNGEE in the germline V gene. The CDR3 reads CASSVVSGGTDTQYF. The CDR3 DNA reads TGTGCCAGCAGCGTAGTAAGCGGGGGCACAGATACGCAGTATTTT.

This clonotype was recorded a few times. The chain is built from TRBV6-6 and TRBJ1-6; 10 nucleotides agree with TRBD1. The germline V gene has CDR1 MNHNY and CDR2 SVGAGI (reference sequence). V was pared by 6 bases and J by 7 bases, with 3 bases of the junction left unmatched. The CDR3 has 14 residues. The CDR3 region has the DNA TGTGCCAGCAGACGACAGGGGGCGAATTCACCCCTCCACTTT. This sequence encodes CASRRQGANSPLHF.

The CDR3 loop reads CASSSGRNQPQHF. The CDR3 bases are TGTGCCAGCAGCTCGGGCCGCAATCAGCCCCAGCATTTT. The J gene is TRBJ1-5, the V gene TRBV5-6; D gene unclear. CDR3 size: 13 residues. CDR1 is SGHDT and CDR2 is YYEEEE in the germline V gene. V lost 3 bases and J 2 bases, leaving 6 bases between the germline ends.

The genes are TRBV4-3 and TRBJ2-1, with D perhaps being TRBD1 or TRBD2 (5 bases each). CDR3 length: 14 amino acids. Per germline, CDR1 LGHNA and CDR2 YSLEER. Trimming pared 0 bases from V and 11 bases from J, leaving 14 bases between. CDR3 sequence: CASSQDSRGLQQFF. The CDR3 DNA reads TGCGCCAGCAGCCAAGATTCGAGGGGCCTACAGCAGTTCTTC.

This clonotype has ten or more counts. The gene calls are TRBV11-2 and TRBJ2-7; 9 bases align to TRBD1. Trimming removed 3 bases from V and 2 bases from J; junction bases left unmatched: 5. CDR3 length: 15 residues. Germline loops: CDR1 SGHAT, CDR2 FQNNGV. CDR3 bases: TGTGCCAGCAGCTTTTTAGGACAGGGGACCTACGAGCAGTACTTC. Its protein product is CASSFLGQGTYEQYF.

The chain uses TRBV12-3 or TRBV12-4 and TRBJ2-4; perhaps TRBD1 as D (5 bases). CDR3 length equals 12 residues. The germline V and J ends were trimmed by 8 bases and 7 bases, with 12 bases remaining between them. This chain's CDR3 is CASGAEGNIQYF. The CDR3 DNA reads as TGTGCCAGCGGGGCGGAAGGGAACATTCAGTACTTC.

The chain joins TRBV6-6 to TRBJ2-5, with D perhaps matching TRBD2 (6 bases). Germline loops: CDR1 MNHNY, CDR2 SVGAGI (reference sequence). V shed 4 bases and J shed 2 bases, with 11 bases lying between them. The CDR3 runs 14 residues. The DNA of the CDR3 is TGTGCCAGCAGTTCTGACGGGGGACAAGAGACCCAGTACTTC. It specifies CASSSDGGQETQYF.

This clonotype was recorded a few times. The V call is TRBV20-1, the J call TRBJ1-2; unclear D gene. Trimming cost V 6 bases and J 8 bases, with 10 bases left between them. Germline-derived CDR1 and CDR2 are DFQATT and SNEGSKA (reference sequence). This CDR3 is 10 amino acids long. For the CDR3, the DNA is TGCAGTGCCCCCGGAGGAGGCTACACCTTC. Translation gives CSAPGGGYTF.

The rearrangement joins TRBV20-1 to TRBJ2-4, with D hard to call. Deletions cut 4 bases from V and 0 bases from J, with 10 bases between. The CDR3 is made up of 14 amino acids. Germline V gene lookup returns CDR1 DFQATT and CDR2 SNEGSKA (reference sequence). CDR3: CSANPGLAKNIQYF. For the CDR3, the DNA is TGCAGTGCTAATCCAGGCTTAGCCAAAAACATTCAGTACTTC.

This clonotype was seen a few times. The J gene is TRBJ1-1, the V gene TRBV12-3 or TRBV12-4, with 8 bases aligning to TRBD1. Trimming took 7 bases from V and 2 from J; bases not matched to a gene: 6. CDR3 length equals 14 residues. In DNA form, the CDR3 reads TGTGCCAGCAACCGCAGGGGGCCCAACACTGAAGCTTTCTTT. Protein sequence: CASNRRGPNTEAFF.

At least ten counts were recorded for this clonotype. J is TRBJ1-3 and V is TRBV12-3 or TRBV12-4; 9 nucleotides match TRBD1. The CDR3 spans 15 residues. The J segment lost 4 bases and the V segment lost 0 bases, leaving 1 base of the junction unmatched. This chain's CDR3 is CASSLAGTGGNTIYF. As DNA, the CDR3 is TGTGCCAGCAGTTTAGCCGGGACAGGGGGAAACACCATATATTTT.

This clonotype was seen repeatedly, ten times or more. V usage is TRBV4-3 and J usage is TRBJ2-1, with 11 bases identical to TRBD2. CDR1 and CDR2 (germline): LGHNA, YSLEER. The V segment lost 5 bases and the J segment 4 bases; nucleotides outside the gene matches: 4. This CDR3 has 15 residues. The CDR3 sequence: CASSFTSGGYNEQFF. Written as DNA, the CDR3 is TGCGCCAGCAGCTTCACTAGCGGGGGTTACAATGAGCAGTTCTTC.

This clonotype was observed many times. This chain's CDR3 is CASSPQGINEQFF. In nucleotides, the CDR3 is TGTGCCAGCTCACCACAGGGTATCAATGAGCAGTTCTTC. This sequence joins TRBV18 and TRBJ2-1; D gene ambiguous. Germline V gene sequence: CDR1 KGHSH, CDR2 LQKENI. The CDR3 contains 13 residues. Trimming took off 1 base at V and 6 bases at J, with 7 bases between the two ends.